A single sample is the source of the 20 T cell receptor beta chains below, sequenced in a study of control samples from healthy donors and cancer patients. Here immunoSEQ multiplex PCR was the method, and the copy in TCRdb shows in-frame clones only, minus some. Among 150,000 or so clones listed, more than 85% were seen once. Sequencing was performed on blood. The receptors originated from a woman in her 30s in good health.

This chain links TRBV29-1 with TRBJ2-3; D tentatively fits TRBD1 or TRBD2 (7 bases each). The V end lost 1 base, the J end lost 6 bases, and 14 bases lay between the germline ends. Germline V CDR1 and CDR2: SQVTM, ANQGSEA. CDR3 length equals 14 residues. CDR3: CSVEAGGDPDTQYF. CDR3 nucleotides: TGCAGCGTTGAAGCAGGGGGGGACCCGGATACGCAGTATTTT.

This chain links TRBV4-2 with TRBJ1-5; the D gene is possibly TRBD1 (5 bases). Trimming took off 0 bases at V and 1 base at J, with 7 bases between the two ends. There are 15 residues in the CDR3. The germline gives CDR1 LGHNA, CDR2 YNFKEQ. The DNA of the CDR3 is TGTGCCAGCAGCCAAGAACCAGGGAGCAATCAGCCCCAGCATTTT. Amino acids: CASSQEPGSNQPQHF.

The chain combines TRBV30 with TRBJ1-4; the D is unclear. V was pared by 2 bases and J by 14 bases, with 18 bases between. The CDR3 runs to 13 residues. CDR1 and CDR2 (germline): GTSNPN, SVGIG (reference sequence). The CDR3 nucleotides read TGTGCCTGGAGTCAGAACCCTCTCGTCGGGCTGTTTTTT. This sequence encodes CAWSQNPLVGLFF.

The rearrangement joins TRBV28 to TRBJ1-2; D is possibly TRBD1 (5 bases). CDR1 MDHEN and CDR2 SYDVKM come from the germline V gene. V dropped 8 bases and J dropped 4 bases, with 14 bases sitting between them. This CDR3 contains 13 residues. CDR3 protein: CASGGVNLYGYTF. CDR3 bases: TGTGCCAGCGGGGGGGTTAATCTCTATGGCTACACCTTC.

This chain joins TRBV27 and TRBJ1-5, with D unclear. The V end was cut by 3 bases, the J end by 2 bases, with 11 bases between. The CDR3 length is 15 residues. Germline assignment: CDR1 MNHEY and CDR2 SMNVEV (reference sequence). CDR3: CASSFTPGGNQPQHF. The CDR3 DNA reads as TGTGCCAGCAGTTTTACCCCGGGTGGCAATCAGCCCCAGCATTTT.

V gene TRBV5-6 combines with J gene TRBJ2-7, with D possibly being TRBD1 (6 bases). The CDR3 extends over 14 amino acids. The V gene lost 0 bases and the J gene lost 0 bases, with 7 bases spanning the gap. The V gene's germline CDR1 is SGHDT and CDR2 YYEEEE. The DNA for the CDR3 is TGTGCCAGCAGCTTGGGGGACAACTCCTACGAGCAGTACTTC. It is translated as CASSLGDNSYEQYF.

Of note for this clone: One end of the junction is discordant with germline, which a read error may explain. Here the CDR3 reads CASSLSYGGYEQYF. The CDR3 DNA is TGTGCCAGCAGCTTATCCTATGGGGGATACGAGCAGTACTTC. The chain recombines TRBV27 with TRBJ2-7; the D gene could be TRBD1 or TRBD2 (5 bases each). The CDR3 length is 14 residues. Germline V gene lookup returns CDR1 MNHEY and CDR2 SMNVEV (reference sequence).

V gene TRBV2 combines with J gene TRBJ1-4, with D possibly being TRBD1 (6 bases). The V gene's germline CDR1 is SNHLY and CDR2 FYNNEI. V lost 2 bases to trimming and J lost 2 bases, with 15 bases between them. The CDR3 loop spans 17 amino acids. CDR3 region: CASSEMGGARTNEKLFF. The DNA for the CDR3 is TGTGCCAGCAGTGAAATGGGGGGGGCGAGGACTAATGAAAAACTGTTTTTT.

The CDR3 coding sequence is TGCAGTGCTAGAAACACGAACATTCAGTACTTC. Translation: CSARNTNIQYF. The V call is TRBV20-1, the J call TRBJ2-4, with D hard to call. Trimming cost V 2 bases and J 7 bases, with 6 bases left between them. CDR1 and CDR2 from the germline V gene are DFQATT and SNEGSKA (reference sequence). The CDR3 runs to 11 residues.

The CDR3 coding sequence is TGTGCCAGCAGTTTAAGACAGGGGGCGAGCGGAGCACCCCTCCACTTT. Protein: CASSLRQGASGAPLHF. V and J are TRBV27 and TRBJ1-6, with TRBD1 identical over 10 bases. Germline V CDR1 and CDR2: MNHEY, SMNVEV (reference sequence). The CDR3 sequence is 16 residues long. The ends lost 2 bases at V and 11 bases at J; junction bases unmatched: 9.

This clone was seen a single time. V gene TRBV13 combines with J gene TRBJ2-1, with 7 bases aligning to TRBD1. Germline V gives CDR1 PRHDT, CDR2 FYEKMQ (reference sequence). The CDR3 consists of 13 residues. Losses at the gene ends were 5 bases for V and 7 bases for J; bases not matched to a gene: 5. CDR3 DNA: TGTGCCAGCAGCCCCAGGGGGAGTAATGAGCAGTTCTTC. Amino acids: CASSPRGSNEQFF.

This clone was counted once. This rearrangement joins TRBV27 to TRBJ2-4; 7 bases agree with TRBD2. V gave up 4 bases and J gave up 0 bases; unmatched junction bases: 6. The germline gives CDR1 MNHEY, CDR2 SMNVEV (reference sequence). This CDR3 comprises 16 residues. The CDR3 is CASSSREDLAKNIQYF. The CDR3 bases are TGTGCCAGCAGTTCCCGGGAGGACCTAGCCAAAAACATTCAGTACTTC.

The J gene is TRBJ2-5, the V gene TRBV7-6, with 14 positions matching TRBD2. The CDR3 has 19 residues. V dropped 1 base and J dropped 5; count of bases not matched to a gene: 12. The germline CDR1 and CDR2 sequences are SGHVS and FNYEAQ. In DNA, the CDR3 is TGTGCCAGCAGCTTAGGGTCGGGGACTAGCGGGAGAGTCCGGGAGACCCAGTACTTC. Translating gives CASSLGSGTSGRVRETQYF.

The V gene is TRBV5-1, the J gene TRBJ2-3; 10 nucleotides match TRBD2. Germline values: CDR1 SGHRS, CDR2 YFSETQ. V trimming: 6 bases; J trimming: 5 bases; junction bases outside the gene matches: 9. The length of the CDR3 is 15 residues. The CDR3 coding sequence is TGCGCCAGCACCGGGACTAGCGCCCCGGGAGATACGCAGTATTTT. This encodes CASTGTSAPGDTQYF.

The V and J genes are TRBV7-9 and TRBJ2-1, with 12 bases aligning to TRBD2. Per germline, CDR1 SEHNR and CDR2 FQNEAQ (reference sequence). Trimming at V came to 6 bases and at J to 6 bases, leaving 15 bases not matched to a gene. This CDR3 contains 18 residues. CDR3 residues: CASSLPVRLAGVRNEQFF. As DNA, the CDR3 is TGTGCCAGCAGTTTACCCGTCCGACTAGCGGGAGTGCGCAATGAGCAGTTCTTC.

The CDR3 DNA sequence: TGTGTCAGAAGCTTAGCTGAGACAGGTTTAAAAAAGCAGTTCTTC. It is translated as CVRSLAETGLKKQFF. V gene TRBV7-5 combines with J gene TRBJ2-1; TRBD1 reflects the table's D call only, with no check against the DNA. TRBV7-5 is recorded as a pseudogene. The CDR3 is 15 residues long.

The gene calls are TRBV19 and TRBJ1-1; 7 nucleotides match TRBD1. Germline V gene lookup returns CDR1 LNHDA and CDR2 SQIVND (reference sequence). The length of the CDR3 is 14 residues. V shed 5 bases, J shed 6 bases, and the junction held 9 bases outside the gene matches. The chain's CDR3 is CASSQMTGRSEAFF. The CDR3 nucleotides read TGTGCCAGTAGTCAGATGACAGGGCGGTCTGAAGCTTTCTTT.

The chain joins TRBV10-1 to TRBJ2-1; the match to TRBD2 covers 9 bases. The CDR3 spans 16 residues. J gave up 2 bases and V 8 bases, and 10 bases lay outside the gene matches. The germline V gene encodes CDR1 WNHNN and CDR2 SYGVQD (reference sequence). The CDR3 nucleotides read TGCGCCAGCTCTAGCGGGATGTCCGGGCCCTACAATGAGCAGTTCTTC. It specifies CASSSGMSGPYNEQFF.

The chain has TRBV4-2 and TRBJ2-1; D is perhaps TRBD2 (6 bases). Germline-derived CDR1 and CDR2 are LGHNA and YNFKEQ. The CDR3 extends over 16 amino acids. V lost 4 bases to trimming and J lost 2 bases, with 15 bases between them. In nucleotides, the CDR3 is TGTGCCAGCAGCCTATATGGCGGGATGGCCTACAATGAGCAGTTCTTC. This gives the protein CASSLYGGMAYNEQFF.

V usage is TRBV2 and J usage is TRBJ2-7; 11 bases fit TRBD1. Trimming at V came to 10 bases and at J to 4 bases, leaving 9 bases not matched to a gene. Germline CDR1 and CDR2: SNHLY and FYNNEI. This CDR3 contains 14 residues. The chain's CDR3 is CATRQDRGRYEQYF. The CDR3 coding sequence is TGTGCCACTCGTCAGGACAGGGGGCGGTACGAGCAGTACTTC.